A selection of T cell receptor beta chains follows, all from one sample in a study of long-term antiretroviral therapy in people with HIV. Using immunoSEQ multiplex PCR, the repertoire was profiled, and TCRdb retains in-frame clones only, with some absent. The sample has 25,000 to 35,000 clones; roughly 84% are singletons. Here the sequenced sample was unsorted PBMCs, taken 0.4 years after starting antiretroviral therapy. The receptors shown here come from a man between 18 and 35 years old with HIV. Each CDR3 is given with its conserved first and last residue. The order of the fields is clone size, J gene, D gene, V gene, CDR3 protein, CDR3 DNA. D genes are given only for firm matches. Clone size, where shown, is once, few, many, or a class for clones that have expanded.

>.|TRBJ2-1|.|TRBV7-3
CASSLGLYNEQFF
TGTGCCAGCAGCCTGGGCCTTTACAATGAGCAGTTCTTC
>.|TRBJ1-1|TRBD1|TRBV28
CASSPLDRGAAEAFF
TGTGCCAGCAGTCCCCTGGACAGGGGAGCGGCTGAAGCTTTCTTT
>few|TRBJ2-7|.|TRBV19
CASSSRYEQYF
TGTGCCAGTAGTTCTCGATACGAGCAGTACTTC
>.|TRBJ1-2|TRBD1|TRBV18
CASSPTHSQGRDYGYTF
TGTGCCAGCTCACCCACACATTCACAGGGGCGCGACTATGGCTACACCTTC
>.|TRBJ2-1|.|TRBV11-2
CASSLLYNEQFF
TGTGCCAGCAGCCTCTTATACAATGAGCAGTTCTTC
>large|TRBJ2-3|.|TRBV5-1
CASSLEGVADTQYF
TGCGCCAGCAGCTTGGAGGGGGTCGCAGATACGCAGTATTTT
>once|TRBJ2-7|.|TRBV5-1
CASGPSTYYEQYF
TGCGCCAGCGGGCCGAGCACATACTACGAGCAGTACTTC
>.|TRBJ1-2|.|TRBV6-5
CASSNGNYGYTF
TGTGCCAGCAGTAACGGGAACTATGGCTACACCTTC
>.|TRBJ1-1|.|TRBV5-1
CASSLGGGNTEAFF
TGCGCCAGCAGCTTGGGGGGAGGCAACACTGAAGCTTTCTTT
>.|TRBJ2-1|TRBD2|TRBV6-5
CASSWGLAEAYNEQFF
TGTGCCAGCAGTTGGGGACTAGCGGAGGCCTACAATGAGCAGTTCTTC
>.|TRBJ2-2|.|TRBV7-3
CASSSGGANTGELFF
TGTGCCAGCAGCTCAGGGGGGGCGAACACCGGGGAGCTGTTTTTT
>.|TRBJ2-1|TRBD1|TRBV6-4
CASSGYRGRGNEQFF
TGTGCCAGCAGCGGGTACAGGGGGAGAGGCAATGAGCAGTTCTTC